The clone carrying this T cell receptor (beta chain) was seen many times. No antigen is known for it. Expressed TCRB transcripts got sequenced, as all isolated RNA was reverse transcribed. Here immunoSEQ multiplex PCR was the method, and the copy in TCRdb shows in-frame clones only, minus some. The table lists about 220,000 clones, 11% of them singletons. This specimen belongs to a study of beta chain features in type 1 diabetes. At the level of the study: The study examined about 100 million sorted cells across all samples.

Notes on the study in general: All four CD4+ subsets of Type 1 diabetes patients contained TCRB CDR3s that were moderately but significantly shorter. Patients' naive, central memory and Treg TCRB repertoires seemed closer to one another than those of healthy donors.

The germline gives CDR1 SGHTA, CDR2 FQGNSA. The V and J ends lost 3 bases and 3 bases, in that order; junction bases with no gene match: 12. CDR3 length: 18 amino acids. This chain links TRBV7-2 with TRBJ2-3; 10 nucleotides match TRBD2. The sample comprised central memory CD4+ T cells from blood. The source of this sequence is a young man in good health. CDR3 residues: CASSFRSNSGRGTDTQYF. The CDR3 DNA follows: TGTGCCAGCAGCTTTCGGAGTAACAGCGGGAGGGGGACAGATACGCAGTATTTT.